Below are 2 T cell receptor beta chains sequenced from a single sample in a study of response to subunit inactivated influenza vaccine. TCRdb analysed the RT-PCR reads with MiXCR anew, one entry per CDR3 protein. The sample lists about 570,000 distinct CDR3 sequences, approximately 11% seen once, with more than 9.5% in the top ten. Separately, the same data were catalogued under a study of T cells expressing NK-cell markers. That paper adds: A 5'RACE template switching approach incorporating UMIs was used to make TCR beta cDNA.

Here the sequenced sample was PBMCs from blood, taken on the day of vaccination. The receptor set was obtained from a man between 50 and 59 years old who received an inactivated influenza vaccine.

The genes are TRBV20-1 and TRBJ2-7, with D tentatively TRBD2 (6 bases). The CDR3 extends over 17 amino acids. Trimming shortened V by 4 bases and J by 5 bases, and 27 bases separated the two germline ends. Germline V CDR1 and CDR2: DFQATT, SNEGSKA (reference sequence). The CDR3 DNA reads TGCAGTGCTATCGGGACTTCCGGACGGGGTCTTTGGGACGAGCAGTACTTC. Its protein product is CSAIGTSGRGLWDEQYF.

This chain connects TRBV10-3 to TRBJ2-7; D is undetermined. CDR3 length: 14 residues. V was cut by 11 bases and J by 0 bases, with 17 bases left in between. Per germline, CDR1 ENHRY and CDR2 SYGVKD. CDR3 in amino acids: CAAQRALGSYEQYF. The CDR3, as DNA: TGTGCCGCACAAAGGGCGTTGGGCTCCTACGAGCAGTACTTC.